This T cell receptor beta chain was profiled in a study of beta chain bispecific antibodies for T cell cancers (dated by TCRdb to about 2021). Study-wide context: T cells from healthy donors were cocultured with T cell leukemia lines in the presence of bispecific antibodies, after which the depletion of each TRBV family was measured by TRBV sequencing of the surviving cells. On the cell surface, TRBV12 (TRBV12-3) was expressed by Jurkat cells, whereas TRBV5-5 was expressed by HPB-ALL cells.

V is cut back by 7 bases and J by 6 bases, with 10 bases in the junction unmatched. Inclusive of the bounding cysteine and phenylalanine, the CDR3 is 15 residues long. Just CDR3 DNA is preserved here, 45 bases in frame from base 1. Taken from the germline V gene, the CDR1 and CDR2 loops are KGHDR and SFDVKD. This clonotype has at least ten counts. Its specific antigen is unknown. Within one base of it there is no much larger clone, and no base qualities were kept. Points the paper makes about the study in general: Apart from the targeted and closely related genes, all other TRBV family members appeared unaffected by the TRBV-directed bispecific antibodies. Leukemia cell line cells were mixed with normal T cells in each sequenced sample, and most of the targeted TRBV signal was derived from the leukemia cells rather than from the normal T cells. Cross-reactivity of the anti-TRBV5-5 antibody with TRBV5-6 was attributed to high sequence similarity between the two genes. Compared with anti-CD19, anti-TRBV12 exposure reduced the TRBV12-3 share of total TRBV signal by approximately 99%; TRBV12-4 fell around 35%, not significantly.

Unique molecular identifier barcodes were built into the libraries and used for clonotype quantification. Qiagen AllPrep DNA/RNA Micro kits were used to isolate total RNA, and an Agilent TapeStation was used to check RNA quality. TCR beta libraries were constructed by 5' RACE, in which cDNA synthesis was followed by two PCR steps with TCR beta constant-region gene-specific primers. Sequencing of the TCR beta libraries was performed on an Illumina MiSeq platform. From the authors' description of their analysis: MIGEC, MiXCR and VDJtools were used to process the reads. Clonotype frequency was calculated as the fraction of unique molecular identifiers assigned to a given clonotype among all unique molecular identifiers in the sample. Nonfunctional TRBV genes listed as pseudogenes or open reading frames in IMGT, such as TRBV1, TRBV12-1 and TRBV21, were excluded. The raw public data were reprocessed by TCRdb itself: fastp quality trimming at Q25, MiXCR clonotype calling, in-frame beta chains only. A single entry per CDR3 protein holds the most common genes and DNA from its merged rows. The V and J calls and clone size are TCRdb's, not the authors'. This sample is represented by about 20,000 distinct CDR3 sequences; 2% to 2.5% of them were singletons. In total, the top ten clones hold under 5.5% of the sample.

Read against the paper, the sample's treatment or condition label means: alpha-V12: anti-TRBV12 scFv linked to anti-CD3 scFv. T cells were expanded from blood mononuclear cells for roughly 3 days using either anti-CD3 antibody OKT3 or CD3/CD28 Dynabeads. For the anti-TRBV12 bispecific sample, Jurkat leukemia cells were cocultured with normal T cells, and the comparison was a control coculture using an anti-CD19 bispecific. The culture conditions for expanded T cells were RPMI 1640 plus 10% fetal bovine serum, recombinant human IL-2 (about 97 IU/ml) and IL-7 (5 ng/ml). Each coculture mixed 5 x 10^4 target cells and 5 x 10^4 normal T cells with bispecific antibody in approximately 100 ul and was incubated at 37 degrees C for under 20 hours. Every bispecific antibody was made of two single-chain variable fragments, expressed in a single-chain diabody format carrying a His tag. The effector T cells were obtained from healthy human donors, with peripheral blood mononuclear cells isolated from leukapheresis samples by Ficoll density gradient centrifugation.

In this chain, TRBV24-1 is recombined with TRBJ1-2; 10 nucleotides in the junction match TRBD1. The sequences come from healthy donor T cells cultured with leukemia cells, collected from a culture containing a bispecific antibody targeting TCR Vbeta12. This clonotype was sampled from a human donor in good health. Some clones in this sample may be carry-over from other donors' samples. The CDR3 amino acid sequence is: CATSPGQGDRHGYTF. The DNA sequence is given as TGTGCCACCAGCCCCGGACAGGGGGACCGCCATGGCTACACCTTC.